These 30 T cell receptor beta chains share one sample of origin, sequenced in a study of naive and memory T cell subsets. Overall study findings and caveats: Possibly reflecting memory cells re-expressing CD45RA, a few larger clonotypes occurred in naive repertoires, especially CD8.

The beta constant-region primer was an equimolar mix of two oligonucleotides covering TRBC1 and TRBC2. Four rounds of PCR amplified the ligated cDNA using nested alpha and beta constant-region primers plus SP2. Each CDR3 protein is one row after TCRdb ran MiXCR on the UMI-ligation and nested PCR reads. The table includes over 130,000 distinct CDR3 sequences, 15% to 25% detected once. No antigen has been identified for these receptors. The sample was naive CD8+ T cells from blood. The origin of the receptors is a human donor in good health.

The chain is built from TRBV11-2 and TRBJ1-2; perhaps TRBD1 as D (6 bases). The V and J ends lost 5 bases and 1 base respectively, with 14 bases between them. This CDR3 is 15 amino acids long. Germline V gives CDR1 SGHAT, CDR2 FQNNGV. Here the CDR3 DNA reads TGTGCCAGCAGCGTCACAGGGATTGATAACTATGGCTACACCTTC. This gives the protein CASSVTGIDNYGYTF.

The chain has TRBV7-6 and TRBJ2-1; TRBD1 matches 7 bases. Germline CDR1 reads SGHVS; CDR2 reads FNYEAQ. J gave up 0 bases and V 6 bases, and 8 bases lay outside the gene matches. There are 16 residues in the CDR3. The chain's CDR3 is CASSSLSGGSYNEQFF. CDR3 in DNA: TGTGCCAGCAGTAGCCTTTCAGGGGGCTCCTACAATGAGCAGTTCTTC.

The chain has TRBV29-1 and TRBJ2-1, with TRBD2 matching over 7 bases. V trimming: 7 bases; J trimming: 0 bases; junction bases outside the gene matches: 6. The length of the CDR3 is 14 residues. Looked up from germline, CDR1 is SQVTM and CDR2 is ANQGSEA. The CDR3 nucleotides read TGCAGCGGGGGGGGTCCCCGCTCCTACAATGAGCAGTTCTTC. It yields the protein CSGGGPRSYNEQFF.

A few counts support this clonotype. V is TRBV3-1 and J is TRBJ1-2, with TRBD1 identical over 8 bases. Germline assignment: CDR1 LGHDT and CDR2 YNNKEL (reference sequence). This CDR3 has 16 amino acids. The J segment lost 2 bases and the V segment lost 4 bases, leaving 9 bases of the junction unmatched. The CDR3 region is CASSRSLQGVNYGYTF. DNA of the CDR3: TGTGCCAGCAGCCGAAGCCTACAGGGGGTCAACTATGGCTACACCTTC.

V usage is TRBV7-6 and J usage is TRBJ2-3, with a weak D call TRBD2 (6 bases). CDR1 is SGHVS, CDR2 FNYEAQ, per germline. This CDR3 has 14 residues. V shed 5 bases and J shed 4 bases, with 13 bases lying between them. CDR3 in DNA: TGTGCCAGCAGCGGCGGACTACGGGCAGATACGCAGTATTTT. It translates to CASSGGLRADTQYF.

This clonotype was seen a single time. The chain uses TRBV12-3 or TRBV12-4 and TRBJ2-7, with 7 bases lining up with TRBD1. The CDR3 sequence is 14 residues long. V dropped 5 bases and J dropped 6; count of bases not matched to a gene: 10. The CDR3 reads CASSTTMTGSEQYF. In nucleotides, the CDR3 is TGTGCCAGCAGTACAACTATGACAGGGTCCGAGCAGTACTTC.

This clonotype was seen more than once but under ten times. The chain links TRBV29-1 to TRBJ2-1, with 9 bases matching TRBD2. V lost 3 bases to trimming and J lost 2 bases; unmatched junction nucleotides: 8. The V gene's germline CDR1 is SQVTM and CDR2 ANQGSEA. This CDR3 comprises 16 residues. CDR3 nucleotides: TGCAGCGTTGATAAAGGGCGGGAGGGCCCCTACAATGAGCAGTTCTTC. It encodes CSVDKGREGPYNEQFF.

This clonotype was detected a few times. The CDR3 DNA is TGCGCCAGCAGCTTGGCCCCCGGCGGCGAGCAGTACTTC. Residues: CASSLAPGGEQYF. The chain carries TRBV5-1 and TRBJ2-7; no firm D call. This CDR3 spans 13 amino acids. The V and J ends lost 0 bases and 6 bases respectively, with 10 bases between them. Germline lookup yields CDR1 SGHRS and CDR2 YFSETQ.

This CDR3 reads CASSSQGERANIQYF. The CDR3, as DNA: TGTGCCAGCAGTTCCCAGGGCGAGAGAGCGAACATTCAGTACTTC. V usage is TRBV27 and J usage is TRBJ2-4, with TRBD1 as a possible D gene (5 bases). This CDR3 is 15 amino acids long. Germline values: CDR1 MNHEY, CDR2 SMNVEV (reference sequence). Trimming left V 4 bases short and J 7 bases short, with 17 bases between.

This clonotype was recorded a few times. The chain joins TRBV28 to TRBJ2-5; TRBD2 matches at 10 bases. After removal of 5 bases from V and 9 bases from J, the junction contained 12 bases not matched to a gene. The CDR3 is 15 amino acids. Germline V lookup: CDR1 MDHEN, CDR2 SYDVKM. The CDR3 region is CASSPSLAGGQAQYF. CDR3 nucleotides: TGTGCCAGCAGTCCGAGTTTAGCGGGAGGCCAGGCCCAGTACTTC.

This chain connects TRBV25-1 to TRBJ2-2; D is unresolved. Trimming took off 3 bases at V and 3 bases at J, with 5 bases between the two ends. CDR1 and CDR2 (germline): MGHDK, SYGVNS. This CDR3 has 13 amino acids. This CDR3 is CASSDRDTGELFF. In DNA form, the CDR3 reads TGTGCCAGCAGTGATAGAGACACCGGGGAGCTGTTTTTT.

This chain connects TRBV12-3 or TRBV12-4 to TRBJ2-2, with a weak D call TRBD2 (5 bases). The germline V and J ends were trimmed by 2 bases and 6 bases, with 13 bases remaining between them. The CDR3 is 15 residues long. The CDR3 region is CASSLIPDGAGELFF. In DNA, the CDR3 is TGTGCCAGCAGTTTAATTCCAGACGGGGCCGGGGAGCTGTTTTTT.

This clonotype was counted a few times. The chain couples TRBV19 to TRBJ1-1; 7 bases align to TRBD1. V gave up 7 bases and J gave up 1 base; unmatched junction bases: 6. This CDR3 contains 14 residues. Germline V gene sequence: CDR1 LNHDA, CDR2 SQIVND (reference sequence). CDR3 in DNA: TGTGCCAGTAATCTCAGGGGGAAGAACACTGAAGCTTTCTTT. Encoded protein: CASNLRGKNTEAFF.

This clonotype was counted a few times. V gene TRBV7-9 combines with J gene TRBJ2-3; 9 nucleotides align to TRBD1. Unmatched junction bases numbered 9, after V lost 5 bases and J lost 3 bases. Germline V lookup: CDR1 SEHNR, CDR2 FQNEAQ (reference sequence). CDR3 length: 16 amino acids. This CDR3 reads CASSPETGGLTDTQYF. CDR3 DNA sequence: TGTGCCAGCAGCCCGGAGACAGGGGGATTAACAGATACGCAGTATTTT.

The sample holds a few counts of this clonotype. The chain is built from TRBV20-1 and TRBJ2-7; the match to TRBD2 covers 8 bases. This CDR3 region has 15 residues. Germline-derived CDR1 and CDR2 are DFQATT and SNEGSKA (reference sequence). J lost 2 bases, V lost 5 bases, and 11 bases had no gene match. CDR3 nucleotides: TGCAGTGCTCAACCCTCCGGGACTAGTCCCTACGAGCAGTACTTC. Its translation is CSAQPSGTSPYEQYF.

The chain is built from TRBV24-1 and TRBJ2-4; 8 nucleotides match TRBD1. The CDR3 consists of 14 residues. CDR1 KGHDR and CDR2 SFDVKD come from the germline V gene. Trimming cost V 3 bases and J 8 bases; bases outside gene matches: 5. CDR3 nucleotide sequence: TGTGCCACCAGTGATAGACAGGGGAAGGACATTCAGTACTTC. Its protein product is CATSDRQGKDIQYF.

This clonotype was detected a few times. The J gene is TRBJ2-7, the V gene TRBV10-3, with D perhaps matching TRBD1 (5 bases). The CDR3 spans 15 residues. Trimming took off 5 bases at V and 0 bases at J, with 14 bases between the two ends. Germline loops: CDR1 ENHRY, CDR2 SYGVKD. The CDR3 sequence is CAISQQERSSYEQYF. Written as DNA, the CDR3 is TGTGCCATCAGTCAACAGGAGAGGAGCTCCTACGAGCAGTACTTC.

This clonotype was observed a few times. This CDR3 is CASSSPTTSDTSFEQFF. For the CDR3, the DNA is TGTGCCAGCAGTTCCCCGACGACTAGCGACACAAGTTTTGAGCAGTTCTTC. V gene TRBV28 combines with J gene TRBJ2-1; 8 bases align to TRBD2. There are 17 residues in the CDR3. Losses at the gene ends were 4 bases for V and 9 bases for J; bases not matched to a gene: 17. Germline V gene sequence: CDR1 MDHEN, CDR2 SYDVKM.

This clonotype was seen at least ten times. The chain employs TRBV3-1 and TRBJ2-5; TRBD2 matches 8 bases. This CDR3 comprises 12 residues. The J segment lost 2 bases and the V segment lost 10 bases, leaving 3 bases of the junction unmatched. CDR1 and CDR2 (germline): LGHDT, YNNKEL (reference sequence). The CDR3 DNA is TGTGCCACCCGGGAGGGGCAAGAGACCCAGTACTTC. It codes for CATREGQETQYF.

This clonotype was seen a single time. This chain links TRBV28 with TRBJ1-1, with D unresolved. The V gene lost 5 bases and the J gene lost 2 bases, with 12 bases spanning the gap. CDR1 is MDHEN, CDR2 SYDVKM, per germline. CDR3 size: 14 residues. The CDR3 nucleotides are TGTGCCAGCAGTGTACCTTACCTAAACACTGAAGCTTTCTTT. This sequence encodes CASSVPYLNTEAFF. The whole variable domain, remainder taken from reference TRBV28 and TRBJ1-1, is DVKVTQSSRYLVKRTGEKVFLECVQDMDHENMFWYRQDPGLGLRLIYFSYDVKMKEKGDIPEGYSVSREKKERFSLILESASTNQTSMYLCASSVPYLNTEAFFGQGTRLTVV.

V and J are TRBV7-9 and TRBJ2-7; D tentatively fits TRBD1 or TRBD2 (5 bases each). V dropped 3 bases and J dropped 6 bases, with 15 bases sitting between them. This CDR3 is built from 14 residues. Per germline, CDR1 SEHNR and CDR2 FQNEAQ (reference sequence). The CDR3 DNA is TGTGCCAGCAGCTTTGGGACCGCTGGTGCCGAGCAGTACTTC. Translating it yields CASSFGTAGAEQYF.

V and J are TRBV27 and TRBJ2-7; D not certain. This CDR3 is 13 amino acids long. Germline V lookup: CDR1 MNHEY, CDR2 SMNVEV (reference sequence). V was pared by 5 bases and J by 3 bases, with 11 bases between. This CDR3 is CASSHGQLYEQYF. CDR3 DNA: TGTGCCAGCAGTCACGGCCAGCTCTACGAGCAGTACTTC.

This sequence joins TRBV6-5 and TRBJ2-3, with a tentative D call TRBD1 (6 bases). This CDR3 region has 15 residues. Germline CDR1 is MNHEY and CDR2 is SVGAGI. The V and J ends lost 11 bases and 4 bases respectively, with 22 bases between them. The chain's CDR3 is CASKGMGAWADTQYF. CDR3 coding DNA: TGTGCCTCCAAAGGGATGGGGGCTTGGGCAGATACGCAGTATTTT.

The chain couples TRBV19 to TRBJ1-5; 7 bases are shared with TRBD1. V lost 1 base, J lost 1 base, and 1 base stayed unmatched. Per germline, CDR1 LNHDA and CDR2 SQIVND (reference sequence). This CDR3 region has 15 residues. The CDR3 region is CASSIGRGSNQPQHF. The CDR3 DNA is TGTGCCAGTAGTATAGGCAGGGGGAGCAATCAGCCCCAGCATTTT.

V gene TRBV27 combines with J gene TRBJ2-7, with a weak D call TRBD1 (5 bases). CDR1 and CDR2 from the germline V gene are MNHEY and SMNVEV (reference sequence). V was trimmed by 3 bases and J by 4 bases, leaving 13 bases between them. There are 14 residues in the CDR3. The CDR3 sequence: CASSFSRAGYEQYF. As DNA, the CDR3 is TGTGCCAGCAGTTTCTCCAGGGCCGGTTACGAGCAGTACTTC.

The table lists this clonotype with a few counts. The chain combines TRBV29-1 with TRBJ2-7, with unresolved D. V was shortened by 0 bases and J by 3 bases, with 6 bases between the two germline ends. This CDR3 has 12 amino acids. Germline lookup yields CDR1 SQVTM and CDR2 ANQGSEA. DNA of the CDR3: TGCAGCGTTGAAGATCGTCACTACGAGCAGTACTTC. It codes for CSVEDRHYEQYF.

The chain carries TRBV29-1 and TRBJ2-3; TRBD2 is a possible D gene (6 bases). Germline V gene data show CDR1 as SQVTM and CDR2 as ANQGSEA. V lost 6 bases to trimming and J lost 5 bases, with 18 bases between them. This CDR3 region has 14 residues. In DNA form, the CDR3 reads TGCAGCGTCACGGGACTCGAGGTTGGAGATACGCAGTATTTT. Its translation is CSVTGLEVGDTQYF.

The chain carries TRBV28 and TRBJ1-5, with D unclear. The CDR3 is 15 residues long. Germline V lookup: CDR1 MDHEN, CDR2 SYDVKM. The ends were cut back, 3 bases at V and 5 bases at J, with 14 bases in the middle. CDR3 amino acids: CASSLPQDRDQPQHF. The CDR3 nucleotides read TGTGCCAGCAGTTTGCCCCAGGACCGAGATCAGCCCCAGCATTTT.

The chain carries TRBV6-6 and TRBJ1-3; weak D call: TRBD1 (5 bases). The germline V gene has CDR1 MNHNY and CDR2 SVGAGI (reference sequence). The CDR3 loop spans 16 amino acids. The V end lost 10 bases, the J end lost 0 bases, and 19 bases lay between the germline ends. The CDR3 sequence is CAILDLGASSGNTIYF. The DNA for the CDR3 is TGTGCCATCCTCGATTTAGGGGCAAGCTCTGGAAACACCATATATTTT.

This clonotype was recorded a few times. The V and J genes are TRBV7-8 and TRBJ2-2; 9 nucleotides match TRBD2. Germline trimming cut 5 bases from V and 4 bases from J; bases unmatched to any gene: 8. From germline, CDR1 is SGHVS and CDR2 FQNEAQ. The CDR3 runs 16 residues. The CDR3 loop is CASSPKGGRATGELFF. CDR3 sequence (DNA): TGTGCCAGCAGCCCCAAGGGCGGGAGGGCCACCGGGGAGCTGTTTTTT. Supplemented by reference TRBV7-8 and TRBJ2-2, the full variable domain reads GAGVSQSPRYKVAKRGQDVALRCDPISGHVSLFWYQQALGQGPEFLTYFQNEAQLDKSGLPSDRFFAERPEGSVSTLKIQRTQQEDSAVYLCASSPKGGRATGELFFGEGSRLTVL.